The clone carrying this T cell receptor (beta chain) has just a few counts. TCRdb reprocessed the reads with MiXCR, giving one entry per CDR3 protein. This table holds about 250,000 distinct CDR3 sequences, around 12% found once. V dropped 1 base and J dropped 1 base, with 11 bases sitting between them. The CDR3 loop spans 15 amino acids. The data are from a study of T cell repertoires in cytomegalovirus infection. Whole-study context: Matching HLA type and CMV infection were both indicated by public TCR beta signatures.

Sequenced input: PBMCs. The chain recombines TRBV12-3 or TRBV12-4 with TRBJ2-7; tentative D call: TRBD1 (7 bases). The source of this sequence is a human donor in good health (CMV status not recorded). Some clones in this sample may be carry-over from other donors' samples. Written as DNA, the CDR3 is TGTGCCAGCAGTTTAGAACCAGGGGGGTCCTACGAGCAGTACTTC. Its translation: CASSLEPGGSYEQYF.